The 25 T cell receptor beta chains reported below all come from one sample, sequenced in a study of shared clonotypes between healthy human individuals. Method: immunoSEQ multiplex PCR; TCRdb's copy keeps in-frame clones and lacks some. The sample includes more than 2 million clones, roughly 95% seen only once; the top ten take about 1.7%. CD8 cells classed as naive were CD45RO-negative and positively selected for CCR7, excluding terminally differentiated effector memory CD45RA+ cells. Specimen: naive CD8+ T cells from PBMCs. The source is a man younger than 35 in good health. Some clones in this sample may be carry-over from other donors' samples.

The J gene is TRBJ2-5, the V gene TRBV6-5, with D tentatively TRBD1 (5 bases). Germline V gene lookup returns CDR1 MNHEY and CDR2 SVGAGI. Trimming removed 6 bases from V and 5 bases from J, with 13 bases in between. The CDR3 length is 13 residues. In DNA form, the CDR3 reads TGTGCCAGCAGCCCTCCTGGGGCGGAGACCCAGTACTTC. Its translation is CASSPPGAETQYF.

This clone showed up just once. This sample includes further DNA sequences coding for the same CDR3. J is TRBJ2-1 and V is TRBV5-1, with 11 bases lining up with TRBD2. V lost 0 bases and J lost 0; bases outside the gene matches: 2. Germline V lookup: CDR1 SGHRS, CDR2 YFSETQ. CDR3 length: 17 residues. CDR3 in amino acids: CASSLGLAGSSYNEQFF. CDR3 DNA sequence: TGCGCCAGCAGCTTGGGACTAGCGGGAAGCTCCTACAATGAGCAGTTCTTC.

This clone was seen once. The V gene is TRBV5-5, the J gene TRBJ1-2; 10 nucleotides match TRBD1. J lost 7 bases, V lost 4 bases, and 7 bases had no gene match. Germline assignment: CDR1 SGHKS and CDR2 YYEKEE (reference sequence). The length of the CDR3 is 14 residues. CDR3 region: CASSLGTGVTGYTF. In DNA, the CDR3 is TGTGCCAGCAGCCTCGGGACAGGGGTCACTGGCTACACCTTC.

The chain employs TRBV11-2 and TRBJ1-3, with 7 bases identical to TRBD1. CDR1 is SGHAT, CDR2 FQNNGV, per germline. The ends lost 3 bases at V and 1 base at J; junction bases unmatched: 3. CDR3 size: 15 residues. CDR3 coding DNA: TGTGCCAGCAGCTTGGAGGGGGCGTCTGGAAACACCATATATTTT. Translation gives CASSLEGASGNTIYF.

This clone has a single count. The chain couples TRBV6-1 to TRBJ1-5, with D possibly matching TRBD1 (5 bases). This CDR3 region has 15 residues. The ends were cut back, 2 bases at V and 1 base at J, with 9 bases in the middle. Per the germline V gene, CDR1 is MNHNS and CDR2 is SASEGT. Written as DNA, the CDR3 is TGTGCCAGCAGTGAAATGGGACCCAGCAATCAGCCCCAGCATTTT. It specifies CASSEMGPSNQPQHF.

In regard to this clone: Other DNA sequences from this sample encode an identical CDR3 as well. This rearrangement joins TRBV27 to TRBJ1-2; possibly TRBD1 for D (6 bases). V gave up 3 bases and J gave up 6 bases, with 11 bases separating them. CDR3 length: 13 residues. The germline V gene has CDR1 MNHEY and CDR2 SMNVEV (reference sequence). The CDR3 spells CASSFLGADGYTF. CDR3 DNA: TGTGCCAGCAGTTTCTTGGGGGCAGATGGCTACACCTTC.

CDR3 coding DNA: TGCGCCAGCAGCGAACAATCGGGACTAGCGGGCGTTTTTAGCTCCTACAATGAGCAGTTCTTC. Protein: CASSEQSGLAGVFSSYNEQFF. The rearrangement uses TRBV4-1 and TRBJ2-1; 12 bases are a match to TRBD2. Per germline, CDR1 MGHRA and CDR2 YSYEKL. CDR3 length: 21 residues. V lost 5 bases and J lost 0; bases outside the gene matches: 17.

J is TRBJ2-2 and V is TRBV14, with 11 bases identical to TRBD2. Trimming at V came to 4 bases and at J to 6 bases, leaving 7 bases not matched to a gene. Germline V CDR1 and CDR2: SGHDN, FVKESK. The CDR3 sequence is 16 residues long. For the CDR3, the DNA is TGTGCCAGCAGCCCGGGGACTAGCGGTCGAGCCGGGGAGCTGTTTTTT. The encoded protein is CASSPGTSGRAGELFF.

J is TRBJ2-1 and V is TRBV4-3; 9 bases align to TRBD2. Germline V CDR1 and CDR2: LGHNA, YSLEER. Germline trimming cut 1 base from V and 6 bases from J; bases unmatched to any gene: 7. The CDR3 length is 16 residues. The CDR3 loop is CASSQGASGAINEQFF. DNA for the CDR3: TGCGCCAGCAGCCAAGGGGCTAGCGGGGCTATCAATGAGCAGTTCTTC.

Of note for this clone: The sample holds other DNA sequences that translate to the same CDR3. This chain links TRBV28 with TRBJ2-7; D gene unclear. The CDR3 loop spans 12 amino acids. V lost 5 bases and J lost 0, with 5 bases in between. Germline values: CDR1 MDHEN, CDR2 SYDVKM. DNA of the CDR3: TGTGCCAGCAGTCCCCCCTCCTACGAGCAGTACTTC. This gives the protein CASSPPSYEQYF.

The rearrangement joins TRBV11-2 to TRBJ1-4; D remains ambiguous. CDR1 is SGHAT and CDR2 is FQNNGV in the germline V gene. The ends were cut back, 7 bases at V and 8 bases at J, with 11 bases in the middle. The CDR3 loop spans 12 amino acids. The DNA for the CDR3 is TGTGCCAGCAACCACAGAGGGGAAAAACTGTTTTTT. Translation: CASNHRGEKLFF.

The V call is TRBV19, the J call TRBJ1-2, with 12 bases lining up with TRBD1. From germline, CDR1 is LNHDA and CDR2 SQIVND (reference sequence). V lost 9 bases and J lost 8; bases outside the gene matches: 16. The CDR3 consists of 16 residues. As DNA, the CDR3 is TGTGCCAGCAGGGGCTTCACCGGGACAGGGGGCCAGGGCTACACCTTC. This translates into CASRGFTGTGGQGYTF.

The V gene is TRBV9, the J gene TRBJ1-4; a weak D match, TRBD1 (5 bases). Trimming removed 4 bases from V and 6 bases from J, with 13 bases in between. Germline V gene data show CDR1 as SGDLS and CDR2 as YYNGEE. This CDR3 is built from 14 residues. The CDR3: CASSPTEGHEKLFF. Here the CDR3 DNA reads TGTGCCAGCAGCCCGACAGAGGGTCATGAAAAACTGTTTTTT.

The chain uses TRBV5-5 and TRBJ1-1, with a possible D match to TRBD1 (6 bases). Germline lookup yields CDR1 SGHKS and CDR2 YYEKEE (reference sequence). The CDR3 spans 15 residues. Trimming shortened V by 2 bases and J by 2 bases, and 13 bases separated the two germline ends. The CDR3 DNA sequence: TGTGCCAGCAGCTTAGAAGGACAGAGAAACACTGAAGCTTTCTTT. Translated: CASSLEGQRNTEAFF. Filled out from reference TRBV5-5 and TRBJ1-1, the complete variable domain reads DAGVTQSPTHLIKTRGQQVTLRCSPISGHKSVSWYQQVLGQGPQFIFQYYEKEERGRGNFPDRFSARQFPNYSSELNVNALLLGDSALYLCASSLEGQRNTEAFFGQGTRLTVV.

The CDR3 loop is CASSWGLESDTQYF. In DNA, the CDR3 is TGTGCCAGCAGCTGGGGACTAGAGTCGGATACGCAGTATTTT. This chain joins TRBV7-3 and TRBJ2-3; 8 bases fit TRBD2. This CDR3 spans 14 amino acids. The V gene end was trimmed by 4 bases and the J gene end by 6 bases; junction bases not matched to a gene: 6. CDR1 is SGHTA and CDR2 is FQGTGA in the germline V gene.

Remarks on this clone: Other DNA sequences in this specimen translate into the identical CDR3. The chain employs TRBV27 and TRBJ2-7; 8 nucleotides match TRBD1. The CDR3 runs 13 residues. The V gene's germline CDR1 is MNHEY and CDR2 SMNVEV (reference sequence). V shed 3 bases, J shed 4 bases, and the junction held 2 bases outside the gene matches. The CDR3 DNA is TGTGCCAGCAGTTTTGGGACAGGATACGAGCAGTACTTC. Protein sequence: CASSFGTGYEQYF.

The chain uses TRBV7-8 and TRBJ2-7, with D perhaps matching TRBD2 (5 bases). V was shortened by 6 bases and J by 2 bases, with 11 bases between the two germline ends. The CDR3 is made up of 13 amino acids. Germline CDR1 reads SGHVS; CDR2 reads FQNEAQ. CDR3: CASSSARTYEQYF. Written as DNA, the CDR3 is TGTGCCAGCAGTAGCGCGCGCACCTACGAGCAGTACTTC.

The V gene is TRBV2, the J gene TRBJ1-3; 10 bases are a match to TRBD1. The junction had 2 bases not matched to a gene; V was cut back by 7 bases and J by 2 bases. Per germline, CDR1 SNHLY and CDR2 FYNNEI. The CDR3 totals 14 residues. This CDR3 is CASIGQGAGNTIYF. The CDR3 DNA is TGTGCCAGCATCGGACAGGGGGCTGGAAACACCATATATTTT.

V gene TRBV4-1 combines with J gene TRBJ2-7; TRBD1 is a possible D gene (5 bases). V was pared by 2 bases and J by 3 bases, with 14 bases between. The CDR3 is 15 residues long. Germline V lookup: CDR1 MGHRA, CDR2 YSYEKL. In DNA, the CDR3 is TGCGCCAGCAGCCAAACAGGTTCGCGTGACTACGAGCAGTACTTC. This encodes CASSQTGSRDYEQYF.

CDR3 bases: TGTGCCAGCAGCTCCGAAGGTTCCTACGAGCAGTACTTC. Amino acid sequence: CASSSEGSYEQYF. V gene TRBV5-6 combines with J gene TRBJ2-7; D uncertain. This CDR3 has 13 amino acids. Germline V gene data show CDR1 as SGHDT and CDR2 as YYEEEE. V was trimmed by 3 bases and J by 1 base, leaving 8 bases between them.

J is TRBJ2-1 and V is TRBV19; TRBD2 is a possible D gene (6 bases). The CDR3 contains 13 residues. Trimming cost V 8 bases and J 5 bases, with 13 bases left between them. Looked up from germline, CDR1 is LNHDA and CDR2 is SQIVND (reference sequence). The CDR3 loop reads CASAGTGDNEQFF. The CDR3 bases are TGTGCCAGTGCCGGGACGGGGGACAATGAGCAGTTCTTC.

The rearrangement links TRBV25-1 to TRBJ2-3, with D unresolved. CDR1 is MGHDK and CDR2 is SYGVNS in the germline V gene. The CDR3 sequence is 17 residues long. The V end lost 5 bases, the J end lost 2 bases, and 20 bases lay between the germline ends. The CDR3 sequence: CASSPSEWKEFTDTQYF. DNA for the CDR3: TGTGCCAGCAGTCCGTCCGAGTGGAAGGAATTCACAGATACGCAGTATTTT.

The CDR3 spells CASSELGGGAEAFF. DNA of the CDR3: TGTGCCAGCAGTGAGCTTGGGGGGGGAGCTGAAGCTTTCTTT. The J gene is TRBJ1-1, the V gene TRBV2, with a tentative D call TRBD1 (5 bases). The CDR3 is 14 amino acids. V lost 3 bases to trimming and J lost 6 bases, with 14 bases between them. Per the germline V gene, CDR1 is SNHLY and CDR2 is FYNNEI.

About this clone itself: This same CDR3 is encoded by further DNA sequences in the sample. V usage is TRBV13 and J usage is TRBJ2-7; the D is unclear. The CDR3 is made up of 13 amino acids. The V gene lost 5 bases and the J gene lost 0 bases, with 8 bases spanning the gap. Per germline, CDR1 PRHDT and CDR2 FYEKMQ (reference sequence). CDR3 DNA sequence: TGTGCCAGCAGCCCGGCCAGCTCCTACGAGCAGTACTTC. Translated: CASSPASSYEQYF.

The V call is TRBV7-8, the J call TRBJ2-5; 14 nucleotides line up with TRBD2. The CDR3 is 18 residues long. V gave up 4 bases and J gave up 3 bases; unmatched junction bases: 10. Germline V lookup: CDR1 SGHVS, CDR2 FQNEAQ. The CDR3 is CASSSGLAGGRGKETQYF. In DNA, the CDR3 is TGTGCCAGCAGCTCCGGACTAGCGGGAGGCCGTGGTAAAGAGACCCAGTACTTC.